This TCR beta chain was found in a study of blood T cell repertoires in COVID-19. On the study more broadly: The United States, Italy and Spain supplied acute and convalescent COVID-19 samples.

Generated by immunoSEQ multiplex PCR, the TCRdb table keeps only in-frame clones and is missing some. The sample shows hundreds of thousands of clones, roughly 91% of them seen only once. The study drew participants aged roughly 18 to 89 years from 20 to 30 US areas. Two negative PCRs, clearance, or symptom resolution had been documented for recovered Cohort 3 donors. The CDR3 covers 17 residues. V shed 5 bases, J shed 4 bases, and the junction held 12 bases outside the gene matches. The germline gives CDR1 SQVTM, CDR2 ANQGSEA. The sequenced material came from PBMCs or T cells enriched from blood (not recorded which). The receptor comes from a middle-aged man who had recovered from COVID-19. This chain uses TRBV29-1 with TRBJ2-1; 12 positions agree with TRBD2. This CDR3 is CSVHPTSGTSGYNEQFF. The CDR3 nucleotides are TGCAGCGTTCATCCGACCTCCGGGACTAGCGGGTACAATGAGCAGTTCTTC.